These T cell receptor beta chains were read from a single sample in a study of blood T cells in healthy people across ages. MiXCR, applied by TCRdb to the 5' RACE reads, yields one record per CDR3 protein. This table has about 1,500,000 distinct CDR3 sequences, roughly 45% appearing once. Sequenced: blood. These receptors all stem from a woman aged 18-29 years in good health. Each CDR3 is given without its conserved first and last residue.

V: TRBV12-5; J: TRBJ2-7; CDR3: ASGLIVSGLSSYEQY
V: TRBV28; J: TRBJ1-2; CDR3: ASSPSSRARGYT
V: TRBV7-9; J: TRBJ1-2; CDR3: ASRREGTSEGYT
V: TRBV20-1; J: TRBJ1-1; CDR3: SARKGLSNTEAF
V: TRBV4-1; J: TRBJ1-2; CDR3: ASSQASGRLDYGYT
V: TRBV5-1; J: TRBJ2-3; CDR3: ASSLGPDRGTDTQY
V: TRBV9; J: TRBJ2-3; CDR3: ASSVDTGGGDTQY
V: TRBV10-1; J: TRBJ1-2; CDR3: ASSPSDRNYGYT
V: TRBV27; J: TRBJ2-1; CDR3: ASTPGTGSYNEQF
V: TRBV7-2; J: TRBJ2-3; CDR3: ASSTRAGDTQY
V: TRBV12-3/TRBV12-4; J: TRBJ2-3; CDR3: ASSPRGLRTDTQY
V: TRBV9; J: TRBJ2-7; CDR3: ASSVGTGGFGEQY
V: TRBV11-1; J: TRBJ2-5; CDR3: ASSHPGTTVVREQY
V: TRBV10-3; J: TRBJ1-2; CDR3: AISERTGRPLANYGYT
V: TRBV20-1; J: TRBJ2-3; CDR3: SASPGLAEPSTDTQY
V: TRBV27; J: TRBJ1-1; CDR3: ASISGVMQAF
V: TRBV7-9; J: TRBJ1-1; CDR3: ASSNTSQGHQNTEAF
V: TRBV11-2; J: TRBJ2-2; CDR3: ASSFSGGAGELF
V: TRBV6-1; J: TRBJ2-7; CDR3: ASLVQGYYEQY
V: TRBV7-9; J: TRBJ2-3; CDR3: AGSSGLAGVQDTQY
V: TRBV3-1; J: TRBJ1-5; CDR3: ASSQGSGGQPQH
V: TRBV11-1; J: .; CDR3: ASSPRDSLSSYNEQY
V: TRBV7-3; J: .; CDR3: ASSLDGQRSNEQY
V: TRBV10-3; J: TRBJ2-1; CDR3: AGRGGEYNEQF
V: TRBV5-1; J: TRBJ2-1; CDR3: ASSLTGTSSYNEQF
V: TRBV4-1; J: TRBJ2-7; CDR3: ASSQELAGELY
V: TRBV24-1; J: TRBJ2-6; CDR3: ATSGGGSGANVLT
V: TRBV20-1; J: .; CDR3: SAIHRGLSSYNEQY
V: TRBV2; J: TRBJ1-2; CDR3: ASSAQQGPGYGYT
V: TRBV20-1; J: TRBJ2-5; CDR3: SAISGDQETQY
V: TRBV5-1; J: TRBJ2-3; CDR3: ASSLQGIDTQY
V: TRBV28; J: TRBJ2-7; CDR3: ASTPPDGTYEQY
V: TRBV28; J: TRBJ2-7; CDR3: ASSFRGHPGSYEQY
V: TRBV5-1; J: TRBJ2-1; CDR3: ASSLGASGGPYNEQF
V: TRBV5-1; J: TRBJ2-1; CDR3: ASSEPGTRGNEQF
V: TRBV5-1; J: TRBJ2-5; CDR3: ASSLVRASQETQY
V: TRBV7-2; J: TRBJ2-3; CDR3: ASSSGQGSPETQY
V: TRBV12-3/TRBV12-4; J: TRBJ1-1; CDR3: ASREQGDTEAF
V: TRBV20-1; J: TRBJ1-6; CDR3: SASRSKTESSYNSPPH
V: TRBV4-1; J: TRBJ2-5; CDR3: ASSQEGDSQETQY
V: TRBV9; J: TRBJ2-1; CDR3: ASSVDPGGSYNEQF
V: TRBV14; J: .; CDR3: ASSPTRVGSEQY
V: TRBV15; J: TRBJ1-4; CDR3: ATSREGALNEKLF
V: TRBV5-6; J: TRBJ1-1; CDR3: ASSHETGVIQTEAF
V: TRBV6-5; J: TRBJ2-6; CDR3: ASSYGTSGKGANVLT
V: TRBV6-5; J: TRBJ2-7; CDR3: ASTPDTGYEQY
V: TRBV7-2; J: .; CDR3: ASSLARNRSPQGEQY
V: TRBV3-1; J: TRBJ2-3; CDR3: ASSQAYGSTDTQY
V: TRBV20-1; J: TRBJ1-2; CDR3: GASNDRTYGYT
V: TRBV4-1; J: TRBJ1-2; CDR3: ASSLGTHDGYT
V: TRBV6-1; J: TRBJ2-7; CDR3: ASKHQHSPGTGTWEQY
V: TRBV11-2; J: TRBJ1-1; CDR3: ASSSGPGRAEAF
V: TRBV3-1; J: TRBJ1-1; CDR3: ASSQNIQGAEAF
V: TRBV6-1; J: TRBJ2-3; CDR3: ASSELGAAAADTQY
V: TRBV28; J: TRBJ2-7; CDR3: ASRPGRASSYEQY